Following are 24 T cell receptor beta chains from one sample sequenced in a study of blood T cell repertoires in COVID-19. TCRdb's copy holds only in-frame clones and misses some; the assay was immunoSEQ multiplex PCR. The table records over 150,000 clones, about 80% of them present only once. Input material: peripheral blood. These receptor sequences come from a woman in her fifties or sixties with acute or convalescent COVID-19.

This sequence joins TRBV7-8 and TRBJ1-2; D gene ambiguous. V shed 8 bases and J shed 4 bases, with 11 bases lying between them. This CDR3 region has 12 residues. CDR1 and CDR2 from the germline V gene are SGHVS and FQNEAQ. The CDR3 DNA reads TGTGCCAGCGCCGCCGAGGGCTATGGCTACACCTTC. As protein: CASAAEGYGYTF. The full variable domain, rest sourced from reference TRBV7-8 and TRBJ1-2, is GAGVSQSPRYKVAKRGQDVALRCDPISGHVSLFWYQQALGQGPEFLTYFQNEAQLDKSGLPSDRFFAERPEGSVSTLKIQRTQQEDSAVYLCASAAEGYGYTFGSGTRLTVV.

CDR3 DNA sequence: TGTGCCAGCAGTTACTGGGCGGGGGCGTACCAAGAGACCCAGTACTTC. Residues: CASSYWAGAYQETQYF. The genes are TRBV6-5 and TRBJ2-5, with D perhaps TRBD2 (7 bases). Trimming shortened V by 1 base and J by 0 bases, and 12 bases separated the two germline ends. This CDR3 spans 16 amino acids. CDR1 and CDR2 from the germline V gene are MNHEY and SVGAGI.

The chain recombines TRBV30 with TRBJ1-1; 9 bases map to TRBD1. V was clipped by 0 bases and J by 3 bases; unmatched bases: 5. Germline CDR1 GTSNPN, CDR2 SVGIG (reference sequence). This CDR3 has 15 residues. The CDR3 loop reads CAWSVTGTGYTEAFF. Written as DNA, the CDR3 is TGTGCCTGGAGTGTGACCGGGACAGGGTACACTGAAGCTTTCTTT.

This clone was seen at least ten times. This chain links TRBV21-1 with TRBJ1-2; the table's D call, TRBD1, was not checked against the DNA. TRBV21-1 is shown as a pseudogene. The CDR3 covers 13 residues. The CDR3, as DNA: TGTGCCAGCAGCAAACGGCAGGGAAGAGGCTACACCTTC. Protein: CASSKRQGRGYTF.

The genes are TRBV28 and TRBJ1-5; TRBD1 matches 8 bases. Germline lookup yields CDR1 MDHEN and CDR2 SYDVKM. The CDR3 consists of 12 residues. V lost 5 bases and J lost 10; bases outside the gene matches: 4. CDR3 sequence: CASSLGTGPQHF. The CDR3 bases are TGTGCCAGCAGTCTAGGGACAGGTCCCCAGCATTTT.

This clone came up a few times. The chain recombines TRBV25-1 with TRBJ2-1; 8 bases agree with TRBD2. J lost 9 bases, V lost 2 bases, and 9 bases had no gene match. CDR1 is MGHDK and CDR2 is SYGVNS in the germline V gene. CDR3 size: 15 residues. In DNA form, the CDR3 reads TGTGCCAGCAGTGAACCGGGACTAGGGATAAGTGAGCAGTTCTTC. Translated, it gives CASSEPGLGISEQFF.

This chain links TRBV6-5 with TRBJ1-4, with TRBD1 matching over 7 bases. Germline assignment: CDR1 MNHEY and CDR2 SVGAGI. Trimming cost V 5 bases and J 4 bases; bases outside gene matches: 4. CDR3 length: 14 amino acids. CDR3 DNA sequence: TGTGCCAGCAGTCGAGGGGACAGTAATGAAAAACTGTTTTTT. Translated, it gives CASSRGDSNEKLFF.

V is TRBV2 and J is TRBJ2-5; 7 nucleotides align to TRBD2. Germline CDR1 is SNHLY and CDR2 is FYNNEI. The CDR3 runs to 16 residues. V was clipped by 10 bases and J by 1 base; unmatched bases: 15. CDR3 amino acids: CATSRFERGAQETQYF. CDR3 nucleotide sequence: TGTGCCACCTCCCGTTTTGAGCGGGGCGCCCAAGAGACCCAGTACTTC.

The V gene is TRBV5-4, the J gene TRBJ2-3; 9 bases are shared with TRBD2. V gave up 4 bases and J gave up 5 bases; unmatched junction bases: 8. Germline values: CDR1 SGHNT, CDR2 YYREEE (reference sequence). CDR3 size: 15 residues. CDR3 region: CASSRLSGGKDTQYF. As DNA, the CDR3 is TGTGCCAGCAGCCGACTTAGCGGGGGCAAAGATACGCAGTATTTT.

The chain links TRBV5-1 to TRBJ1-3, with TRBD1 as a possible D gene (5 bases). CDR1 SGHRS and CDR2 YFSETQ come from the germline V gene. With 0 bases removed from V and 1 base from J, the gap between germline ends came to 14 bases. CDR3 length: 17 amino acids. CDR3 DNA sequence: TGCGCCAGCAGCTTGGTAGGGGCTACCTTTTCTGGAAACACCATATATTTT. This gives the protein CASSLVGATFSGNTIYF.

The J gene is TRBJ2-1, the V gene TRBV9, with 10 nucleotides matching TRBD2. There are 14 residues in the CDR3. Germline CDR1 reads SGDLS; CDR2 reads YYNGEE. The V gene end was trimmed by 0 bases and the J gene end by 14 bases; junction bases not matched to a gene: 8. The chain's CDR3 is CASSVEVAGGLEFF. The CDR3 coding sequence is TGTGCCAGCAGCGTAGAAGTAGCGGGGGGTTTGGAGTTCTTC.

The chain employs TRBV6-1 and TRBJ2-5; D gene unclear. V shed 2 bases and J shed 6 bases, with 10 bases lying between them. The V gene's germline CDR1 is MNHNS and CDR2 SASEGT. This CDR3 has 13 residues. CDR3 sequence reads: CASSEPGLKTQYF. CDR3 nucleotide sequence: TGTGCCAGCAGTGAACCGGGTTTAAAGACCCAGTACTTC.

The gene calls are TRBV27 and TRBJ1-6; TRBD1 is a possible D gene (5 bases). Trimming took 9 bases from V and 9 from J, leaving 18 bases between them. Germline V gene sequence: CDR1 MNHEY, CDR2 SMNVEV (reference sequence). The CDR3 consists of 14 residues. In DNA, the CDR3 is TGTGCCAGTCGTAATCACGGGCAGGGTTCACCCCTCCACTTT. It specifies CASRNHGQGSPLHF.

This chain links TRBV10-3 with TRBJ1-5; weak D call: TRBD1 (5 bases). V was trimmed by 3 bases and J by 5 bases, leaving 17 bases between them. CDR1 and CDR2 (germline): ENHRY, SYGVKD. The CDR3 is 16 residues long. The CDR3 nucleotides read TGTGCCATCAGTGACCCGGGGGGGGATTTGGATCAGCCCCAGCATTTT. Protein: CAISDPGGDLDQPQHF.

This clone was seen just once. The chain carries TRBV5-4 and TRBJ1-4, with D perhaps TRBD1 (5 bases). The V and J ends lost 4 bases and 3 bases respectively, with 16 bases between them. The CDR3 runs 16 residues. CDR1 and CDR2 from the germline V gene are SGHNT and YYREEE (reference sequence). CDR3 sequence (DNA): TGTGCCAGCAGCAGCGGGACTCGTACTTCTAATGAAAAACTGTTTTTT. Amino acids: CASSSGTRTSNEKLFF.

The chain recombines TRBV11-3 with TRBJ2-1; TRBD2 matches 7 bases. The ends lost 1 base at V and 5 bases at J; junction bases unmatched: 2. Germline V CDR1 and CDR2: SGHNT, YENEEA. The CDR3 consists of 14 residues. The CDR3, as DNA: TGTGCCAGCAGCTTAGTAGCGGGCCACAATGAGCAGTTCTTC. Its protein product is CASSLVAGHNEQFF.

The V gene is TRBV5-1, the J gene TRBJ1-6; possible D gene TRBD1, 5 bases. The CDR3 spans 16 residues. CDR1 and CDR2 (germline): SGHRS, YFSETQ. The V gene lost 0 bases and the J gene lost 6 bases, with 13 bases spanning the gap. The chain's CDR3 is CASSLDFGGGNSPLHF. CDR3 DNA: TGCGCCAGCAGCTTGGATTTCGGGGGTGGTAATTCACCCCTCCACTTT.

This chain connects TRBV7-9 to TRBJ1-5; 9 bases align to TRBD1. V was clipped by 5 bases and J by 5 bases; unmatched bases: 10. CDR1 is SEHNR and CDR2 is FQNEAQ in the germline V gene (reference sequence). The CDR3 loop spans 16 amino acids. The CDR3 DNA reads TGTGCCAGCAGCCTATGGACAGGGGCGCCTGATCAGCCCCAGCATTTT. Translating gives CASSLWTGAPDQPQHF.

This chain connects TRBV15 to TRBJ1-6; 8 bases align to TRBD1. There are 16 residues in the CDR3. J gave up 9 bases and V 0 bases, and 7 bases lay outside the gene matches. CDR1 and CDR2 from the germline V gene are LNHNV and YYDKDF (reference sequence). As DNA, the CDR3 is TGTGCCACCAGCAGAGATCTGCAGGGGGCTGGTTCACCCCTCCACTTT. Translating it yields CATSRDLQGAGSPLHF.

This chain joins TRBV5-1 and TRBJ1-6; D remains ambiguous. Germline CDR1 is SGHRS and CDR2 is YFSETQ. V lost 4 bases and J lost 7, with 6 bases in between. The CDR3 length is 12 residues. The CDR3 spells CASSVQNSPLHF. The CDR3 DNA reads TGCGCCAGCAGCGTGCAGAATTCACCCCTCCACTTT.

This clone was counted between two and nine times. The V gene is TRBV18, the J gene TRBJ1-6, with 9 bases that match TRBD1. CDR1 and CDR2 from the germline V gene are KGHSH and LQKENI. V lost 4 bases to trimming and J lost 7 bases; unmatched junction nucleotides: 8. CDR3 length: 16 amino acids. This CDR3 is CASSLGTGLRNSPLHF. The CDR3, as DNA: TGTGCCAGCTCACTAGGGACAGGGTTGAGGAATTCACCCCTCCACTTT.

J is TRBJ2-1 and V is TRBV5-1; no definite D call. Germline V CDR1 and CDR2: SGHRS, YFSETQ. With 1 base removed from V and 5 bases from J, the gap between germline ends came to 7 bases. The CDR3 length is 13 residues. The CDR3 sequence is CASSLNGDNEQFF. CDR3 nucleotide sequence: TGCGCCAGCAGCTTGAATGGAGACAATGAGCAGTTCTTC.

The V call is TRBV2, the J call TRBJ2-1; the match to TRBD1 covers 8 bases. This CDR3 has 14 residues. The V gene end was trimmed by 5 bases and the J gene end by 3 bases; junction bases not matched to a gene: 3. From germline, CDR1 is SNHLY and CDR2 FYNNEI. CDR3 amino acids: CASSPGTGYNEQFF. The DNA of the CDR3 is TGTGCCAGCAGTCCCGGGACAGGCTACAATGAGCAGTTCTTC. Complete variable domain (other parts from reference TRBV2 and TRBJ2-1): EPEVTQTPSHQVTQMGQEVILRCVPISNHLYFYWYRQILGQKVEFLVSFYNNEISEKSEIFDDQFSVERPDGSNFTLKIRSTKLEDSAMYFCASSPGTGYNEQFFGPGTRLTVL.

The chain uses TRBV5-1 and TRBJ2-3; a weak D match, TRBD1 (5 bases). Looked up from germline, CDR1 is SGHRS and CDR2 is YFSETQ. V was trimmed by 1 base and J by 5 bases, leaving 14 bases between them. This CDR3 comprises 15 residues. CDR3: CASSLRGSREDTQYF. The DNA for the CDR3 is TGCGCCAGCAGCTTGAGAGGTTCCAGGGAAGATACGCAGTATTTT.